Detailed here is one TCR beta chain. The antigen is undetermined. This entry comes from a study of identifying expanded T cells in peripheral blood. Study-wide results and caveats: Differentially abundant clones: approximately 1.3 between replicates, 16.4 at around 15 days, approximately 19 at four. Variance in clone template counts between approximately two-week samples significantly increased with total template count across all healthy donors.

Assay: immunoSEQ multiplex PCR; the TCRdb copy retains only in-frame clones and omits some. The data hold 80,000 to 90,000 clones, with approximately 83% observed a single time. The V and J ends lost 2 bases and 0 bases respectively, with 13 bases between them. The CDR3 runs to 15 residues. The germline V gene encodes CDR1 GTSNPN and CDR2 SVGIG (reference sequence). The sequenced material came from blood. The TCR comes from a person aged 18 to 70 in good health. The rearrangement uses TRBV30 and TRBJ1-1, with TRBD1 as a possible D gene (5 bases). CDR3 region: CAWSLKGVVNTEAFF. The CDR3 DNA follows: TGTGCCTGGAGTTTAAAAGGGGTCGTGAACACTGAAGCTTTCTTT.